One sample yielded the 3 T cell receptor beta chains listed below, sequenced in a study of blood T cell repertoires in COVID-19 (TCRdb year 2020). Library preparation used the immunoSEQ multiplex PCR assay. As stored in TCRdb, this immuneACCESS dataset retains in-frame rearrangements with V and J assigned. A fraction of the clones does not appear; measured against another copy, unresolved V genes explain less than half of the discrepancy, and the remainder lacks a known reason. This sample is represented by 110,000 to 150,000 clones; about four fifths of them were singletons. The ten most abundant clones make up 1.5% to 2% of the sample. Sample: PBMCs or T cells enriched from blood (not recorded which). The receptor source for this set is a woman under 30 who had been exposed to COVID-19.

The V and J genes are TRBV20-1 and TRBJ1-6; D remains ambiguous. This CDR3 is 16 amino acids long. Trimming removed 3 bases from V and 0 bases from J, with 12 bases in between. CDR1 DFQATT and CDR2 SNEGSKA come from the germline V gene (reference sequence). CDR3 bases: TGCAGTGCTAGTCAGGACGGGAGCTCCTATAATTCACCCCTCCACTTT. Encoded protein: CSASQDGSSYNSPLHF.

V gene TRBV30 combines with J gene TRBJ1-1; 7 bases are shared with TRBD1. The CDR3 has 15 amino acids. J gave up 0 bases and V 4 bases, and 8 bases lay outside the gene matches. From germline, CDR1 is GTSNPN and CDR2 SVGIG (reference sequence). The CDR3 loop is CAWKAIQGLNTEAFF. As DNA, the CDR3 is TGTGCCTGGAAGGCCATACAGGGGCTGAACACTGAAGCTTTCTTT.

The chain couples TRBV7-8 to TRBJ2-3; weak D call: TRBD2 (6 bases). Between the trimmed V and J ends, which lost 1 base and 0 bases, there was a span of 11 bases. In germline, CDR1 is SGHVS, CDR2 FQNEAQ. This CDR3 contains 16 residues. The CDR3 DNA is TGTGCCAGCAGCTTAGGTGCGGGGTGGAGCACAGATACGCAGTATTTT. Amino acids: CASSLGAGWSTDTQYF.